A single sample gave rise to the 17 T cell receptor beta chains below, sequenced in a study of PD-L1 blockade in urothelial cancer. Indicated time point: peripheral blood 6 weeks after treatment start. The method was immunoSEQ multiplex PCR; TCRdb's version includes in-frame clones alone and lacks a portion of them. The sample contains about 120,000 clones, 75% to 90% of which appear only once. The sample consisted of PBMCs, taken around atezolizumab (anti-PD-L1) treatment. These receptor sequences come from a man aged 55 to 70 with urothelial cancer.

This rearrangement joins TRBV7-6 to TRBJ1-5, with 9 bases that match TRBD1. Germline CDR1 is SGHVS and CDR2 is FNYEAQ. The CDR3 runs 16 residues. V shed 0 bases, J shed 3 bases, and the junction held 3 bases outside the gene matches. CDR3 sequence reads: CASSLAGQGVNQPQHF. The CDR3 DNA reads TGTGCCAGCAGCTTAGCGGGACAGGGTGTCAATCAGCCCCAGCATTTT.

This sequence joins TRBV6-5 and TRBJ1-1; maybe TRBD1 (5 bases). This CDR3 is built from 14 residues. Trimming removed 2 bases from V and 1 base from J, with 8 bases in between. Germline V lookup: CDR1 MNHEY, CDR2 SVGAGI. The DNA of the CDR3 is TGTGCCAGCAGTTACCGGACACAGAACACTGAAGCTTTCTTT. It codes for CASSYRTQNTEAFF.

The chain carries TRBV28 and TRBJ1-2, with D unclear. CDR3 length: 13 residues. V was shortened by 3 bases and J by 2 bases, with 7 bases between the two germline ends. Germline CDR1 and CDR2: MDHEN and SYDVKM. CDR3 nucleotide sequence: TGTGCCAGCAGTTTCAGCGGGAACTATGGCTACACCTTC. Amino acid sequence: CASSFSGNYGYTF.

V and J are TRBV30 and TRBJ2-3; D may be TRBD1 (9 bases). Trimming took 2 bases from V and 6 from J, leaving 30 bases between them. The CDR3 spans 19 residues. Looked up from germline, CDR1 is GTSNPN and CDR2 is SVGIG (reference sequence). The CDR3 DNA reads as TGTGCCTGGAGTAAGGGACAGGGTACTCGCGGGAGGAGAGCCGATACGCAGTATTTT. As protein: CAWSKGQGTRGRRADTQYF.

The CDR3 DNA reads TGTGCCAGCAGCGAGACTAGCGGGGGGGCCGGGGAGCTGTTTTTT. Its protein product is CASSETSGGAGELFF. The chain recombines TRBV9 with TRBJ2-2; 14 bases are a match to TRBD2. V gave up 3 bases and J gave up 6 bases; unmatched junction bases: 1. The CDR3 loop spans 15 amino acids. The V gene's germline CDR1 is SGDLS and CDR2 YYNGEE.

The J gene is TRBJ2-2, the V gene TRBV5-1; 7 bases fit TRBD1. V gave up 3 bases and J gave up 1 base; unmatched junction bases: 3. Germline values: CDR1 SGHRS, CDR2 YFSETQ. This CDR3 has 15 amino acids. The CDR3 loop is CASSSWTGNTGELFF. The CDR3, as DNA: TGCGCCAGCAGCTCTTGGACAGGGAACACCGGGGAGCTGTTTTTT.

The chain couples TRBV19 to TRBJ1-5, with 9 bases fitting TRBD1. This CDR3 has 16 residues. The germline CDR1 and CDR2 sequences are LNHDA and SQIVND (reference sequence). The trim removed 8 bases at V and 2 bases at J, leaving 10 bases unmatched. The CDR3 reads CASGGLDRGGNQPQHF. The CDR3 DNA sequence: TGTGCCAGTGGGGGCTTGGACAGGGGTGGCAATCAGCCCCAGCATTTT.

V usage is TRBV4-1 and J usage is TRBJ2-2; 12 positions match TRBD1. This CDR3 comprises 18 residues. Trimming cost V 4 bases and J 2 bases; bases outside gene matches: 8. The germline CDR1 and CDR2 sequences are MGHRA and YSYEKL. The CDR3 is CASSPKPGTGGNTGELFF. In DNA form, the CDR3 reads TGCGCCAGCAGCCCAAAGCCCGGGACAGGGGGCAACACCGGGGAGCTGTTTTTT.

The chain carries TRBV5-1 and TRBJ2-5; TRBD1 is a possible D gene (6 bases). V lost 3 bases to trimming and J lost 3 bases, with 12 bases between them. CDR3 length: 14 residues. Germline V gene sequence: CDR1 SGHRS, CDR2 YFSETQ. The CDR3 DNA reads as TGCGCCAGCAGCTCGGGACATATTAAAGAGACCCAGTACTTC. Translated: CASSSGHIKETQYF.

This rearrangement joins TRBV27 to TRBJ1-1; a weak D match, TRBD1 (6 bases). Germline CDR1 reads MNHEY; CDR2 reads SMNVEV (reference sequence). V was pared by 4 bases and J by 6 bases, with 12 bases between. The CDR3 has 13 residues. The CDR3 reads CASSYPDRAEAFF. CDR3 DNA: TGTGCCAGCAGTTACCCGGACAGAGCTGAAGCTTTCTTT.

This clone is a singleton in its sample. This rearrangement joins TRBV7-8 to TRBJ1-3; weak D call: TRBD1 (5 bases). Germline values: CDR1 SGHVS, CDR2 FQNEAQ. The V and J ends lost 8 bases and 2 bases respectively, with 13 bases between them. The CDR3 spans 14 residues. The CDR3 here is CASSQGIAGNTIYF. The CDR3 DNA sequence: TGTGCCAGCTCCCAGGGCATTGCTGGAAACACCATATATTTT. Complete variable domain (other parts from reference TRBV7-8 and TRBJ1-3): GAGVSQSPRYKVAKRGQDVALRCDPISGHVSLFWYQQALGQGPEFLTYFQNEAQLDKSGLPSDRFFAERPEGSVSTLKIQRTQQEDSAVYLCASSQGIAGNTIYFGEGSWLTVV.

This CDR3 reads CATSRGDVDSSNYGYTF. The CDR3 DNA reads TGTGCCACCAGCAGAGGAGACGTAGACAGCTCTAACTATGGCTACACCTTC. The V call is TRBV15, the J call TRBJ1-2, with D possibly being TRBD1 (5 bases). The germline CDR1 and CDR2 sequences are LNHNV and YYDKDF (reference sequence). The ends were cut back, 1 base at V and 0 bases at J, with 15 bases in the middle. The CDR3 sequence is 17 residues long.

The chain has TRBV7-8 and TRBJ2-7, with D possibly being TRBD2 (5 bases). Trimming shortened V by 6 bases and J by 10 bases, and 13 bases separated the two germline ends. Germline V gene lookup returns CDR1 SGHVS and CDR2 FQNEAQ. The CDR3 sequence is 11 residues long. The CDR3 region has the DNA TGTGCCAGCAGTGCCGGGGTTGAACAGTACTTC. This sequence encodes CASSAGVEQYF.

The chain employs TRBV19 and TRBJ1-5; possible D gene TRBD1, 5 bases. V was pared by 9 bases and J by 0 bases, with 15 bases between. The germline V gene has CDR1 LNHDA and CDR2 SQIVND (reference sequence). The CDR3 loop spans 15 amino acids. CDR3: CASLGGGYSNQPQHF. CDR3 DNA sequence: TGTGCCAGCCTCGGCGGGGGGTATAGCAATCAGCCCCAGCATTTT.

CDR3 sequence reads: CASRATGGEQYF. CDR3 coding DNA: TGTGCCAGTAGGGCTACAGGGGGTGAGCAGTACTTC. This chain joins TRBV19 and TRBJ2-7, with 8 bases identical to TRBD1. From germline, CDR1 is LNHDA and CDR2 SQIVND (reference sequence). Losses at the gene ends were 6 bases for V and 7 bases for J; bases not matched to a gene: 5. The CDR3 sequence is 12 residues long.

The chain joins TRBV9 to TRBJ1-4, with 7 bases lining up with TRBD1. The V segment lost 0 bases and the J segment 8 bases; nucleotides outside the gene matches: 7. Germline CDR1 reads SGDLS; CDR2 reads YYNGEE. The CDR3 contains 15 residues. DNA of the CDR3: TGTGCCAGCAGCGTAGCCGACAGGGTGGGCGAAAAACTGTTTTTT. As protein: CASSVADRVGEKLFF.

The table lists this clone with a count of one. The gene calls are TRBV28 and TRBJ2-2, with 10 bases matching TRBD1. The germline CDR1 and CDR2 sequences are MDHEN and SYDVKM. The CDR3 is 17 residues long. The V and J ends lost 6 bases and 8 bases, in that order; junction bases with no gene match: 15. The DNA of the CDR3 is TGTGCCAGCAGGAAAAGACAGGGGGCGCTAGAAAATGGGGAGCTGTTTTTT. It specifies CASRKRQGALENGELFF.